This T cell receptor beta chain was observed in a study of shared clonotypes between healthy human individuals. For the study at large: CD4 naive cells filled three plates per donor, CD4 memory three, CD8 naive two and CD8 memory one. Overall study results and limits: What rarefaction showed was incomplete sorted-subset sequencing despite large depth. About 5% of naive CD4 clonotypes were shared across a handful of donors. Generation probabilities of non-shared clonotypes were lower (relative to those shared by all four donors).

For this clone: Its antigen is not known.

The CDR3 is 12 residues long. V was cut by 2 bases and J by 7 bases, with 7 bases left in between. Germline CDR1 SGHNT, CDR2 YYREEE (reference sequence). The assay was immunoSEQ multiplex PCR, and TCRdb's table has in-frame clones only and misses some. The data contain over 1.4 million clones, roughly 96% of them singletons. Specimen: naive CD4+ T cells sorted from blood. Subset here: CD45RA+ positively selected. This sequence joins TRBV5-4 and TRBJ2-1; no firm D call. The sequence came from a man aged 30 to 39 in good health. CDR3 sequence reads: CASSLNRNEQFF. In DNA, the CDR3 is TGTGCCAGCAGCTTAAACCGGAATGAGCAGTTCTTC.